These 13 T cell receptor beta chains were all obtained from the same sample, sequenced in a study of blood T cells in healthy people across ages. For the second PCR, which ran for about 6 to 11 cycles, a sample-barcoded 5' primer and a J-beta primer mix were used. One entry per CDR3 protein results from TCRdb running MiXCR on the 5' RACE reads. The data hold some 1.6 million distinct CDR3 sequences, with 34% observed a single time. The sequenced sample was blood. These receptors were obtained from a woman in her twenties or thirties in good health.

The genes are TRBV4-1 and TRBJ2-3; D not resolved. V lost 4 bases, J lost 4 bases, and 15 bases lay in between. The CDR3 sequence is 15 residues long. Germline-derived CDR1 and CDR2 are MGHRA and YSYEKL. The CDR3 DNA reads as TGCGCCAGCAGCCCTAAGGAAGGGTACGCAGATACGCAGTATTTT. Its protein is CASSPKEGYADTQYF.

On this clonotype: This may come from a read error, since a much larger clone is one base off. Here the CDR3 reads CATSTDSWSNEQYV. In DNA form, the CDR3 reads TGTGCCACCAGCACGGACAGTTGGAGCAACGAGCAGTACGTC. The gene calls are TRBV15 and TRBJ2-7, with D perhaps matching TRBD1 (6 bases). Trimming removed 4 bases at V and 5 bases at J, with 15 bases between. The CDR3 consists of 14 residues. Germline CDR1 reads LNHNV; CDR2 reads YYDKDF (reference sequence).

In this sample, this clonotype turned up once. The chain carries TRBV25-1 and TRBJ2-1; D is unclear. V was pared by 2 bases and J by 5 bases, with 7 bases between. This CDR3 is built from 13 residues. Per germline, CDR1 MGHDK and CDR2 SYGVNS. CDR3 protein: CASSEPRNNEQFF. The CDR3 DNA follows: TGTGCCAGCAGTGAACCCAGAAACAATGAGCAGTTCTTC.

The CDR3 coding sequence is TGCGCCAGCAGCCAAGCCCCAGATCTTAGCGGGCTAGAGACCCAGTACTTC. Its protein product is CASSQAPDLSGLETQYF. The chain carries TRBV4-1 and TRBJ2-5, with 7 bases matching TRBD2. The CDR3 is 17 residues long. Germline assignment: CDR1 MGHRA and CDR2 YSYEKL. Trimming at V came to 1 base and at J to 4 bases, leaving 12 bases not matched to a gene.

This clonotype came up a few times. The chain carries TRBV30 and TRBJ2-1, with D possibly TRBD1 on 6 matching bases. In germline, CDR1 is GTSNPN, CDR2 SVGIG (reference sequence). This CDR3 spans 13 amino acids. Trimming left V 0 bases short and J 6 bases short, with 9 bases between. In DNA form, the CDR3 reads TGTGCCTGGAGTGTAGTCAGGGGCAATGAGCAGTTCTTC. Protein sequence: CAWSVVRGNEQFF.

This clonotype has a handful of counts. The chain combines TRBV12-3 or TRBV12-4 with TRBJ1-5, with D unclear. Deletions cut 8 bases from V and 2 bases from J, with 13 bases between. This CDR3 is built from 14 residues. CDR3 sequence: CASRRGAGNQPQHF. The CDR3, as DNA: TGTGCCAGCCGACGGGGTGCCGGCAATCAGCCCCAGCATTTT.

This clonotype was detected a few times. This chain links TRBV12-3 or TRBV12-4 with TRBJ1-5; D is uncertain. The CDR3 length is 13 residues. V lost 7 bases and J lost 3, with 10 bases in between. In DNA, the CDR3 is TGTGCCAGCACCATCTGGGACAATCAGCCCCAGCATTTT. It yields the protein CASTIWDNQPQHF.

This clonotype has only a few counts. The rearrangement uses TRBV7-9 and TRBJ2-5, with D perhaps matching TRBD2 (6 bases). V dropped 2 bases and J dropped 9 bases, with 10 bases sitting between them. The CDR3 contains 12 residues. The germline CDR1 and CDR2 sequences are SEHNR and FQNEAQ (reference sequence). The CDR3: CASSLRPGAQYF. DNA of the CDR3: TGTGCCAGCAGCTTAAGGCCGGGGGCCCAGTACTTC.

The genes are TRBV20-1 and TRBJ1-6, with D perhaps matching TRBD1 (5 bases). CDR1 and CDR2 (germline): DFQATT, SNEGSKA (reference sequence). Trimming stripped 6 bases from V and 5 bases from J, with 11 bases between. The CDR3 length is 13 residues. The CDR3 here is CSARGGDNSPLHF. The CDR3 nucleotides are TGCAGTGCCCGCGGGGGGGATAATTCACCCCTCCACTTT.

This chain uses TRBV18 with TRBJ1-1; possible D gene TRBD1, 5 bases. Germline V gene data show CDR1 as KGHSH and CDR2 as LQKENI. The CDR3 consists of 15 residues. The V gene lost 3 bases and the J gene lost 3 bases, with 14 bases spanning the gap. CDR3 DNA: TGTGCCAGCTCACCGACCCCAGGGTCCGACACTGAAGCTTTCTTT. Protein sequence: CASSPTPGSDTEAFF.

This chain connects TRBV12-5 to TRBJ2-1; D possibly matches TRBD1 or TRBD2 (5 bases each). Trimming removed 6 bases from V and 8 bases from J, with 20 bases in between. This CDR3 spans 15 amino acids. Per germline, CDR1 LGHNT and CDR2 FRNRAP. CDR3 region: CASGSGALMVDEQFF. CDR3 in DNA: TGTGCTAGTGGGTCCGGGGCACTAATGGTCGATGAGCAGTTCTTC.

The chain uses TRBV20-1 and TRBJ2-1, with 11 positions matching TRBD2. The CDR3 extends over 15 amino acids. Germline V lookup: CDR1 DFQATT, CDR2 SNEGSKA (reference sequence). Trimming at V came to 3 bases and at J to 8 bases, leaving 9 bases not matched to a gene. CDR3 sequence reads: CSARVGTSGSDEQFF. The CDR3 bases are TGCAGTGCTAGGGTCGGGACTAGCGGTTCCGATGAGCAGTTCTTC.

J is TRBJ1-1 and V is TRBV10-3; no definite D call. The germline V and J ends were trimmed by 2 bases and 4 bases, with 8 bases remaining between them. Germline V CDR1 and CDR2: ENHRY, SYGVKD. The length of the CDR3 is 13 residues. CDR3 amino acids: CAISEGMTTEAFF. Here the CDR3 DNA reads TGTGCCATCAGTGAGGGGATGACCACTGAAGCTTTCTTT.